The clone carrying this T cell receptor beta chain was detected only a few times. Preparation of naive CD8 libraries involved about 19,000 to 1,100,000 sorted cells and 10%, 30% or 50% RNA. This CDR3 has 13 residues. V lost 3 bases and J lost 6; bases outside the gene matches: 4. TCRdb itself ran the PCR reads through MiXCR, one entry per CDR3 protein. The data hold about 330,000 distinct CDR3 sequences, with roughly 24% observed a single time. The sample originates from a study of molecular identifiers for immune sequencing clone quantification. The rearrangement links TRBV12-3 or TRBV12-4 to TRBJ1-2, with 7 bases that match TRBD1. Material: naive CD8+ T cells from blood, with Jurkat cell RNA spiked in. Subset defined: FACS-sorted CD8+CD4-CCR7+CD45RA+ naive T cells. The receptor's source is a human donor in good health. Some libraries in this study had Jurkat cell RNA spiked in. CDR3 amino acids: CASSLSRGDGYTF. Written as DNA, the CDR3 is TGTGCCAGCAGTTTGAGCAGGGGGGATGGCTACACCTTC.